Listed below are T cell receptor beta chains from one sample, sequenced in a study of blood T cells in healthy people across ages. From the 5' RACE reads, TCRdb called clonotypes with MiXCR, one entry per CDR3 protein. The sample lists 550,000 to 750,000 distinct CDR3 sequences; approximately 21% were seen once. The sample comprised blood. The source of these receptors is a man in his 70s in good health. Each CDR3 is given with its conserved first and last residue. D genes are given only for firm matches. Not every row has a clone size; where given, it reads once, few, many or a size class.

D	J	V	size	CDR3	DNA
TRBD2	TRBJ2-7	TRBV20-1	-	CSAWTSGSSYEQYF	TGCAGTGCCTGGACTAGCGGGAGCTCCTACGAGCAGTACTTC
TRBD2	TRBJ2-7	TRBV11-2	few	CASSPRATSGVSYEQYF	TGTGCCAGCAGCCCTAGGGCGACTAGCGGGGTGTCCTACGAGCAGTACTTC
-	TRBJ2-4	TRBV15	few	CATSRDPIKDIQYF	TGTGCCACCAGCAGAGACCCCATAAAGGACATTCAGTACTTC
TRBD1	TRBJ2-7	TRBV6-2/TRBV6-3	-	CAARTGTFYEQYF	TGTGCCGCCAGGACAGGGACATTCTACGAGCAGTACTTC
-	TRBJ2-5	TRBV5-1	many	CASRAGTGQETQYF	TGCGCCAGCAGGGCCGGGACGGGCCAAGAGACCCAGTACTTC
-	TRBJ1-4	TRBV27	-	CASRKGGLQEKLFF	TGTGCCAGCAGGAAAGGAGGGCTGCAGGAAAAACTGTTTTTT
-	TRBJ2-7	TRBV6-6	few	CASSYSGPPYEQYF	TGTGCCAGCAGTTACTCCGGTCCTCCCTACGAGCAGTACTTC
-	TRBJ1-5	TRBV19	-	CASSGTQGWDQPQHF	TGTGCCAGTAGTGGGACACAGGGTTGGGATCAGCCCCAGCATTTT
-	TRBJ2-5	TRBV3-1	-	CASSPAGEYQETQYF	TGTGCCAGCAGCCCAGCGGGCGAATACCAAGAGACCCAGTACTTC
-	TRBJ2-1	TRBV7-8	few	CASSSVPGSYNEQFF	TGTGCCAGCAGCTCGGTACCTGGGTCCTACAATGAGCAGTTCTTC
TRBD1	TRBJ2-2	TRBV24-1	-	CATRADRGNTGELFF	TGTGCCACCAGGGCTGACAGGGGGAACACCGGGGAGCTGTTTTTT
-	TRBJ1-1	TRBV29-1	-	CSGGTGTEAFF	TGCAGCGGTGGGACGGGCACTGAAGCTTTCTTT
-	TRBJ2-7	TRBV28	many	CASNIRDGGYEQYF	TGTGCCAGCAACATCCGGGACGGGGGATACGAGCAGTACTTC
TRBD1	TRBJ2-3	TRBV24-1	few	CATSDSFGTGVPDTQYF	TGTGCCACCAGTGATTCCTTCGGGACAGGGGTACCAGATACGCAGTATTTT
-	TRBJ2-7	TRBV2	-	CASSESPTFEQYF	TGTGCCAGCAGTGAATCTCCCACCTTCGAGCAGTACTTC
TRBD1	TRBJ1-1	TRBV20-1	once	CSARVPGQGEAFF	TGCAGTGCTAGAGTCCCGGGACAGGGTGAAGCTTTCTTT
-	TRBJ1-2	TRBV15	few	CATSRDNALNNYGYTF	TGTGCCACCAGCAGAGATAATGCGTTAAACAACTATGGCTACACCTTC
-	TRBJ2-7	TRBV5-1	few	CASSLSPTLSYEQYF	TGCGCCAGCAGTCTAAGCCCTACCTTGTCCTACGAGCAGTACTTC
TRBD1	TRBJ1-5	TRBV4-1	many	CASSQEDRAFRPQHF	TGCGCCAGCAGCCAAGAAGACAGGGCGTTTCGGCCCCAGCATTTT
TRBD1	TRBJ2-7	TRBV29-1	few	CSVEAGTGGYEQYF	TGCAGCGTTGAAGCCGGGACAGGGGGCTACGAGCAGTACTTC
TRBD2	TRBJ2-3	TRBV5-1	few	CASRPASGLTDTQYF	TGCGCCAGTAGACCGGCTAGCGGACTCACAGATACGCAGTATTTT
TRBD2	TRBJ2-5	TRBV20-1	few	CSAGSGTGETQYF	TGCAGTGCTGGTAGCGGGACGGGGGAGACCCAGTACTTC